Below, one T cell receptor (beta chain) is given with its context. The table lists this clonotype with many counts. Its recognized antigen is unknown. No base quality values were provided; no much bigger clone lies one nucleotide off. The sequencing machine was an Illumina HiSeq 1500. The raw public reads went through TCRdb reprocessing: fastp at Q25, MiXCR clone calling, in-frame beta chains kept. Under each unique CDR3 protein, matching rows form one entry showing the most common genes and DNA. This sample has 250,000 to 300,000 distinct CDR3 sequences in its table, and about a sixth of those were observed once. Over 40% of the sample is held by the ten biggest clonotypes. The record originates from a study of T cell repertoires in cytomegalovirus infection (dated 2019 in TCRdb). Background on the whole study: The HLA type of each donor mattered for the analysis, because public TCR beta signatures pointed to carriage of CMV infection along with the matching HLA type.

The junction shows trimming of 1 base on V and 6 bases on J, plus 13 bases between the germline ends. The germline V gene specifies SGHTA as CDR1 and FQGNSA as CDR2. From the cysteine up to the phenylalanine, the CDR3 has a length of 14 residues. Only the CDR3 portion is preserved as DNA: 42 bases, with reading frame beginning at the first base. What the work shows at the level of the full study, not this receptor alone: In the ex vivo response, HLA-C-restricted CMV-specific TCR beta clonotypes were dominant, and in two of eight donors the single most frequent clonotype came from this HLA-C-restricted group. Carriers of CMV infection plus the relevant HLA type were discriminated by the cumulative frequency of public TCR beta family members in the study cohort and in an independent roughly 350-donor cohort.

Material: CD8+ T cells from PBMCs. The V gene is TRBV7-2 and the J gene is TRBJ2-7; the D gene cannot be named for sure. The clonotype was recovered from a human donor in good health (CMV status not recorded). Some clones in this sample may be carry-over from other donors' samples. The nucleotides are TGTGCCAGCAGCTTAGGTCCCTCCGATCGCGAGCAGTACTTC. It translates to CASSLGPSDREQYF.